This TCR beta chain originates from a study of HIV-infected patients and healthy controls. This clonotype is medium-sized in the sample. Reverse transcription used around 500 ng RNA and constant-region primers for alpha and beta. Using multiplexing indices, alpha and beta chain libraries were generated apart by chain-specific third strand synthesis. TCRdb passed the 5' RACE reads through MiXCR, listing each CDR3 protein once. The table lists roughly 8,000 distinct CDR3 sequences, less than 12% of them singletons. No cell fractionation was done, so the repertoire covers all unsorted peripheral blood T cells. This sequence originates from an adult with HIV infection. This specimen was blood, taken before antiretroviral therapy.

The CDR3 nucleotides are TGTGCCAGCAGTGACTCATCCAACACTGAAGCTTTCTTT. Amino acids: CASSDSSNTEAFF. The chain carries TRBV6-4 and TRBJ1-1, with D uncertain. Trimming shortened V by 0 bases and J by 2 bases, and 4 bases separated the two germline ends. CDR1 and CDR2 from the germline V gene are MRHNA and SNTAGT. The CDR3 loop spans 13 amino acids.